These T cell receptor beta chains were read from a single sample in a study of blood T cell repertoires in COVID-19. Profiled with immunoSEQ multiplex PCR; TCRdb holds only in-frame clones, not every one. The table records around 94,000 clones, roughly 92% of them present only once. Material for sequencing was peripheral blood. The receptors were sampled from a woman aged 45-59 years with COVID-19, enrolled during active disease. Both conserved end residues are part of each CDR3. The D gene is left open where the match is weak. Not all rows give a size; the values are once, few, many and, for expanded clones, a class.

TRBV5-8,TRBD1,.,TRBJ1-2,TGTGCCAGCAGCCCGCTCAGGGGGCGGGTCGACACCTTC,CASSPLRGRVDTF
TRBV24-1,TRBD1,.,TRBJ2-2,TGTGCCACCGCACTGGGACAGGGTACCACCGGGGAGCTGTTTTTT,CATALGQGTTGELFF
TRBV6-5,.,.,TRBJ1-1,TGTGCCAGCGGAGGCTTCCGGGGTTCTGAAGCTTTCTTT,CASGGFRGSEAFF
TRBV5-1,TRBD1,.,TRBJ1-4,TGCGCCAGCAGCCCCGACAGGGGAGGCGAGGAAAAACTGTTTTTT,CASSPDRGGEEKLFF
TRBV10-2,TRBD2,.,TRBJ2-1,TGCGCCAGCAGTATCACACTAGCGGGGTCGGGGCAGTTCTTC,CASSITLAGSGQFF
TRBV11-2,TRBD2,.,TRBJ2-1,TGTGCCAGCAGCTCCATAGCGGGGGCGAATCCACTTCAGTTCTTC,CASSSIAGANPLQFF
TRBV6-5,.,.,TRBJ1-5,TGTGCCAGTAGGGAGACCATAATCACAAATCAGCCCCAGCATTTT,CASRETIITNQPQHF
TRBV6-5,.,.,TRBJ1-2,TGTGCCAGCAGTTACTCCCGGTCGAGCCTATATGGCTACACCTTC,CASSYSRSSLYGYTF
TRBV6-2/TRBV6-3,TRBD2,once,TRBJ2-7,TGTGCCAGCAGTGTGCTACTAGCGGGTCTCTACGAGCAGTACTTC,CASSVLLAGLYEQYF
TRBV5-1,.,.,TRBJ1-2,TGCGCCAGCAGCCCCTGGACAGACAGTTATGGCTACACCTTC,CASSPWTDSYGYTF
TRBV25-1,TRBD2,.,TRBJ2-2,TGTGCCAGCAGTGGTAGCGGGGGGTTGAACACCGGGGAGCTGTTTTTT,CASSGSGGLNTGELFF
TRBV27,.,.,TRBJ1-2,TGTGCCAGCAGTTTTGGAGGCCGGGATCGGGGCTACACCTTC,CASSFGGRDRGYTF
TRBV19,.,few,TRBJ1-1,TGTGCCAGTAGTAAGAGGACTGAAGCTTTCTTT,CASSKRTEAFF
TRBV15,.,.,TRBJ1-3,TGTGCCACCAGCAGAAGGGGAAGCTCTGGAAACACCATATATTTT,CATSRRGSSGNTIYF
TRBV24-1,TRBD1,.,TRBJ2-2,TGTGCCACCAGTAACCGGGACAGAGTAAACACCGGGGAGCTGTTTTTT,CATSNRDRVNTGELFF
TRBV28,.,.,TRBJ1-2,TGTGCCAGCGCCAATGCACAGGGACCCTATGGCTACACCTTC,CASANAQGPYGYTF
TRBV3-1/TRBV3-2,TRBD1,.,TRBJ1-2,TGTGCCAGCAGCCTCGCCTCCCCGGGACAGGTCGCATATGGCTACACCTTC,CASSLASPGQVAYGYTF
TRBV28,.,.,TRBJ1-4,TGTGCCAGCAGTTTATGGGGCAGGGGAAGAGCTAATGAAAAACTGTTTTTT,CASSLWGRGRANEKLFF
TRBV12-3/TRBV12-4,TRBD1,.,TRBJ2-7,TGTGCCAGCAGTTGGGGACAGTCCTACGAGCAGTACTTC,CASSWGQSYEQYF
TRBV3-1/TRBV3-2,TRBD2,.,TRBJ2-3,TGTGCCAGCAGCCAGACAACGGGGGGGGTCACAGATACGCAGTATTTT,CASSQTTGGVTDTQYF
TRBV5-4,.,.,TRBJ1-2,TGTGCCAGCAGCTTGCGACACCTGGCACAGGGCTACACCTTC,CASSLRHLAQGYTF
TRBV5-6,TRBD1,.,TRBJ1-1,TGTGCCAGCAGTTCTTCAGGGGGCAGAGGGAACACTGAAGCTTTCTTT,CASSSSGGRGNTEAFF
TRBV5-4,TRBD2,.,TRBJ2-2,TGTGCCAGCAAGGAGCGGGGGGGCCTCGGACACGGGGAGCTGTTTTTT,CASKERGGLGHGELFF